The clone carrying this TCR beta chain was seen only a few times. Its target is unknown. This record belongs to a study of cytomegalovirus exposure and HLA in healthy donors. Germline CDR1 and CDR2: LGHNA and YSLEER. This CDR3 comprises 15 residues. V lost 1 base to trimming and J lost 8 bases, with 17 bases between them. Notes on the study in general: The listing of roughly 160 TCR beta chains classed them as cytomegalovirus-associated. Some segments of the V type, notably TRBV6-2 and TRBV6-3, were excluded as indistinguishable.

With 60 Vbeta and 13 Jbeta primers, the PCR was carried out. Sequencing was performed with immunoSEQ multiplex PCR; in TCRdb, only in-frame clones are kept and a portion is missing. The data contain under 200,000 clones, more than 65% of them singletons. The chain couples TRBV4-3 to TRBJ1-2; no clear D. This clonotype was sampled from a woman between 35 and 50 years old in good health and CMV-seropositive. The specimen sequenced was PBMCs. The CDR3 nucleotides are TGCGCCAGCAGCCAAGCTCGGTTGGGTCGGAGAGGCTACACCTTC. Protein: CASSQARLGRRGYTF.